These 12 T cell receptor beta chains originate from one sample sequenced in a study of blood T cell repertoires in COVID-19. Using immunoSEQ multiplex PCR, the repertoire was profiled, and TCRdb retains in-frame clones only, with some absent. The sample has 80,000 to 100,000 clones, roughly 86% seen once; the top ten hold 10% to 13%. The specimen sequenced was peripheral blood. The receptors originated from a man between 45 and 60 years old with acute or convalescent COVID-19.

As regards this clone: The same CDR3 can be traced to other DNA sequences in this sample. V is TRBV5-1 and J is TRBJ1-2, with TRBD1 matching 10 bases. In germline, CDR1 is SGHRS, CDR2 YFSETQ. The CDR3 sequence is 14 residues long. Trimming took 4 bases from V and 3 from J; bases not matched to a gene: 3. CDR3 loop: CASSPGQGDYGYTF. CDR3 coding DNA: TGCGCCAGCAGCCCCGGACAGGGGGACTATGGCTACACCTTC. The variable domain in full, completed from reference TRBV5-1 and TRBJ1-2, reads KAGVTQTPRYLIKTRGQQVTLSCSPISGHRSVSWYQQTPGQGLQFLFEYFSETQRNKGNFPGRFSGRQFSNSRSEMNVSTLELGDSALYLCASSPGQGDYGYTFGSGTRLTVV.

The CDR3 DNA follows: TGCGCCAGCAGCCAACGACTAGTATCCGGGGATGAGCAGTTCTTC. This codes for CASSQRLVSGDEQFF. The chain carries TRBV4-1 and TRBJ2-1; D perhaps matches TRBD2 (6 bases). Trimming removed 2 bases at V and 8 bases at J, with 16 bases between. Germline loops: CDR1 MGHRA, CDR2 YSYEKL. The CDR3 contains 15 residues.

The chain recombines TRBV27 with TRBJ1-1, with D possibly TRBD1 on 6 matching bases. Germline V gene lookup returns CDR1 MNHEY and CDR2 SMNVEV (reference sequence). The CDR3 loop spans 17 amino acids. V gave up 6 bases and J gave up 1 base, with 21 bases separating them. Written as DNA, the CDR3 is TGTGCCAGCAGCAGCTTGGCTAGGGGGGGGCGGAACACTGAAGCTTTCTTT. Its protein product is CASSSLARGGRNTEAFF.

The rearrangement links TRBV25-1 to TRBJ2-5, with 13 bases that match TRBD2. Germline loops: CDR1 MGHDK, CDR2 SYGVNS. The CDR3 loop spans 15 amino acids. V shed 7 bases, J shed 3 bases, and the junction held 5 bases outside the gene matches. The CDR3: CASTTSGRAEETQYF. In DNA, the CDR3 is TGTGCCAGCACTACTAGCGGGAGGGCCGAAGAGACCCAGTACTTC.

This clone was seen only once. CDR3 loop: CATSRELAGAPYEQYF. CDR3 DNA: TGTGCCACCAGCAGAGAATTAGCGGGAGCTCCCTACGAGCAGTACTTC. This chain links TRBV15 with TRBJ2-7; 9 bases line up with TRBD2. The V gene's germline CDR1 is LNHNV and CDR2 YYDKDF (reference sequence). The CDR3 has 16 amino acids. V lost 0 bases and J lost 2; bases outside the gene matches: 5. The full variable domain, rest sourced from reference TRBV15 and TRBJ2-7, is DAMVIQNPRYQVTQFGKPVTLSCSQTLNHNVMYWYQQKSSQAPKLLFHYYDKDFNNEADTPDNFQSRRPNTSFCFLDIRSPGLGDTAMYLCATSRELAGAPYEQYFGPGTRLTVT.

This clone was seen once. CDR3 in DNA: TGTGCCAGCAGCTTAGCCCCGGGACAACTCTACGAGCAGTACTTC. Translating gives CASSLAPGQLYEQYF. The chain employs TRBV7-6 and TRBJ2-7; a weak D match, TRBD1 (6 bases). The CDR3 spans 15 residues. Trimming pared 0 bases from V and 3 bases from J, leaving 12 bases between. Germline lookup yields CDR1 SGHVS and CDR2 FNYEAQ.

This clone appeared a single time. The chain uses TRBV19 and TRBJ1-1; 7 bases are shared with TRBD1. V lost 6 bases, J lost 6 bases, and 7 bases stayed unmatched. This CDR3 is built from 13 residues. Germline V gene data show CDR1 as LNHDA and CDR2 as SQIVND (reference sequence). The DNA for the CDR3 is TGTGCCAGTAGAAGTGACAGGGTAGCTGAAGCTTTCTTT. The encoded protein is CASRSDRVAEAFF. The full variable domain, in which reference TRBV19 and TRBJ1-1 provide the parts outside the CDR3, is DGGITQSPKYLFRKEGQNVTLSCEQNLNHDAMYWYRQDPGQGLRLIYYSQIVNDFQKGDIAEGYSVSREKKESFPLTVTSAQKNPTAFYLCASRSDRVAEAFFGQGTRLTVV.

Worth noting for this clone: This sample includes further DNA sequences coding for the same CDR3. J is TRBJ1-1 and V is TRBV5-1; no clear D. Trimming removed 4 bases at V and 3 bases at J, with 4 bases between. The CDR3 has 11 residues. Looked up from germline, CDR1 is SGHRS and CDR2 is YFSETQ. The CDR3 coding sequence is TGCGCCAGCAGCCAGGACACTGAAGCTTTCTTT. Its protein is CASSQDTEAFF.

This clone was seen only once. The chain joins TRBV27 to TRBJ1-1; D uncertain. Trimming pared 0 bases from V and 7 bases from J, leaving 9 bases between. This CDR3 has 13 residues. Germline CDR1 and CDR2: MNHEY and SMNVEV (reference sequence). As DNA, the CDR3 is TGTGCCAGCAGTTTATCTCTAAGGAGTGAAGCTTTCTTT. Encoded protein: CASSLSLRSEAFF.

This clone was seen a single time. This chain links TRBV13 with TRBJ2-3, with 8 bases fitting TRBD1. Germline trimming cut 5 bases from V and 4 bases from J; bases unmatched to any gene: 8. This CDR3 region has 15 residues. The germline V gene has CDR1 PRHDT and CDR2 FYEKMQ (reference sequence). CDR3 DNA: TGTGCCAGCAGCCACGGACAGGGTCTGGCAGATACGCAGTATTTT. Its translation: CASSHGQGLADTQYF.

As for this clone: Sequence at one end of the junction differs from germline and may be a read error. This chain links TRBV18 with TRBJ1-2; tentative D call: TRBD1 (5 bases). The CDR3 is 15 residues long. Germline V gene data show CDR1 as KGHSH and CDR2 as LQKENI. The CDR3 DNA follows: TGTGCCACCTCACGCAATTTGCGGGACCCCCATGGCTACACCTTC. It is translated as CATSRNLRDPHGYTF.

The V gene is TRBV11-2, the J gene TRBJ1-1; D is undetermined. The CDR3 is made up of 14 amino acids. Trimming took 2 bases from V and 0 from J, leaving 7 bases between them. Germline V gene sequence: CDR1 SGHAT, CDR2 FQNNGV. CDR3 amino acids: CASSLYMLNTEAFF. The CDR3 bases are TGTGCCAGCAGCTTATACATGCTGAACACTGAAGCTTTCTTT.